The clone carrying this T cell receptor (beta chain) was counted a few times. These data originate in a study of blood T cell repertoires in COVID-19. Looking at the study overall: The United States, Italy and Spain provided the acute and convalescent COVID-19 samples. T cells, B-cell-depleted T cells, or PBMCs supplied cDNA or gDNA.

Original handling: Amplification with reference gene primers provided the estimates of nucleated cell counts. Profiling relied on immunoSEQ multiplex PCR, and the TCRdb table lists in-frame clones only, not all of them. V and J calls and clone size follow that table, whereas D and trimming were derived from the DNA. The sample includes about 140,000 clones, roughly 80% of them seen just once. CDR3 length equals 15 residues. The V gene's germline CDR1 is SGDLS and CDR2 YYNGEE. Trimming stripped 2 bases from V and 4 bases from J, with 13 bases between. Sequenced input: peripheral blood. The V call is TRBV9, the J call TRBJ2-1; tentative D call: TRBD2 (5 bases). The TCR sequence derives from a man between 65 and 79 years old who had recovered from COVID-19. The CDR3 sequence is CASSVGGPLYNEQFF. Here the CDR3 DNA reads TGTGCCAGCAGCGTTGGAGGTCCCCTTTACAATGAGCAGTTCTTC.